This TCR beta chain was sequenced in a study of blood T cell repertoires in COVID-19. Turning to the study itself: Donors in the United States, Italy and Spain gave samples during acute or convalescent COVID-19. PBMCs, B-cell-depleted T cells, or T cells were the source of the cDNA or gDNA that made up the material.

CDR3 length equals 15 residues. Germline assignment: CDR1 MDHEN and CDR2 SYDVKM. The V gene lost 5 bases and the J gene lost 4 bases, with 15 bases spanning the gap. In the authors' workflow: Quantification of nucleated cells was approximated via reference gene primer amplification. Only in-frame clones appear in the TCRdb table, and some are missing; sequencing was by immunoSEQ multiplex PCR. V, J and clone size are taken as reported in that table, and D and trimming were inferred from the DNA itself. Counted here are 66,000 or so clones, about 80% occurring once; the ten biggest clones make up 9% to 10%.

The TCR originated in a human donor in a cohort sampled during active COVID-19. The chain recombines TRBV28 with TRBJ2-4, with D possibly TRBD1 on 5 matching bases. Sequencing was done on a sample of peripheral blood. Here the CDR3 DNA reads TGTGCCAGCAGTACTCCTAGGGGTCGGAAAAACATTCAGTACTTC. This codes for CASSTPRGRKNIQYF.